This T cell receptor (beta chain) was documented in a study of T-cell reconstitution after alpha-beta-depleted transplantation in children. As it was prepared, the TCRbeta library received unique molecular identifiers. TCRdb independently ran MiXCR on the PCR reads; one entry per CDR3 protein. Counted here are 380,000 or so distinct CDR3 sequences, roughly 13% occurring once; the ten biggest clones make up 4% to 5.5%. Sequencing was performed on PBMCs, taken from the stem cell graft. The sequence derives from a human donor who donated a stem cell graft to a child with Fanconi anemia.

The CDR3 DNA reads as TGTGCCAGCAGCCTCTGGACAGTGCTGCAGAACACCGGGGAGCTGTTTTTT. This codes for CASSLWTVLQNTGELFF. The V and J genes are TRBV3-1 and TRBJ2-2, with D possibly matching TRBD1 (6 bases). CDR3 size: 17 residues. The germline gives CDR1 LGHDT, CDR2 YNNKEL (reference sequence). V was cut by 4 bases and J by 1 base, with 16 bases left in between.